The TCR beta chain described here comes from a study of patients and donors after allogeneic stem cell transplantation. TCRdb re-called the RT-PCR reads through MiXCR, storing one row per CDR3 protein. There are over 400,000 distinct CDR3 sequences in the sample; 15% to 20% occur only once, and roughly 7% lies in the top ten. This clonotype was sampled from a human donor who was either an allogeneic HSCT recipient or a stem cell or donor lymphocyte infusion donor (not recorded which). It is not recorded whose cells these are; they may come from a transplant donor. Sequenced input: blood, either unsorted or a sorted T cell fraction (not recorded which).

DNA of the CDR3: TGTGCCACCAGCAGACCACCGGGACAGGGGTCCTACGAGCAGTACTTC. This codes for CATSRPPGQGSYEQYF. The chain has TRBV15 and TRBJ2-7, with 10 positions matching TRBD1. Germline CDR1 is LNHNV and CDR2 is YYDKDF (reference sequence). J lost 1 base, V lost 2 bases, and 5 bases had no gene match. There are 16 residues in the CDR3.